The TCR beta chain under discussion was sequenced for a study of blood T cell repertoires in COVID-19. Study-wide background: COVID-19 samples from acute and convalescent phases originated in the United States, Italy and Spain. Sample material is recorded as cDNA or gDNA derived from T cells, B-cell-depleted T cells, or PBMCs.

This clone appeared a few times. In the authors' workflow: Reference gene primer amplification yielded estimated nucleated cell counts. Here immunoSEQ multiplex PCR was the method, and the copy in TCRdb shows in-frame clones only, minus some. V, J and clone size are taken as reported in that table, and D and trimming were inferred from the DNA itself. Of roughly 64,000 clones detected, around 80% appear once; the ten largest clones hold around 5%. The length of the CDR3 is 14 residues. V trimming: 6 bases; J trimming: 6 bases; junction bases outside the gene matches: 7. The germline V gene has CDR1 SQVTM and CDR2 ANQGSEA.

The clonotype comes from a human donor in a cohort sampled during active COVID-19. The rearrangement joins TRBV29-1 to TRBJ1-4; 10 bases are shared with TRBD1. The specimen was peripheral blood. The CDR3 nucleotides are TGCAGCGTCGAGGGGACAGGGGAGGATGAAAAACTGTTTTTT. Protein: CSVEGTGEDEKLFF.